This T cell receptor (beta chain) derives from a study of graft-versus-host responses after intestinal transplantation. CDR1 and CDR2 from the germline V gene are GTSNPN and SVGIG (reference sequence). V lost 8 bases to trimming and J lost 5 bases; unmatched junction nucleotides: 5. The CDR3 loop spans 11 amino acids. Remarks on this clone: Its antigen is as yet unknown.

Profiling relied on immunoSEQ multiplex PCR, and the TCRdb table lists in-frame clones only, not all of them. Among around 49,000 clones listed, about 90% were seen once. The sample consisted of unstimulated CD4+ T cells sorted from spleen or lymph node cells, taken before transplant. The chain recombines TRBV30 with TRBJ2-5; 7 bases fit TRBD2. This clonotype was obtained from a human donor who was the organ donor for an intestinal transplant. This chain's CDR3 is CAREGGETQYF. The CDR3 DNA is TGTGCCAGGGAGGGCGGGGAGACCCAGTACTTC.